This T cell receptor (beta chain) appears in the sequencing data of a study of T cell repertoires in cytomegalovirus infection. Study at large: Evidence of both CMV infection and a matching HLA type came from public TCR beta signatures. Overall study findings and caveats: CMV carriers having the relevant HLA were flagged by cumulative public TCR beta family frequency.

This clonotype was counted many times. The antigen remains undetermined. Using its own MiXCR run on the reads, TCRdb lists one record per CDR3 protein. The sample has about 150,000 distinct CDR3 sequences, 32% seen once; the top ten hold about 52%. The receptor's source is a human donor in good health (CMV status not recorded). Some clones in this sample may be carry-over from other donors' samples. This sample comprised CD8+ T cells from cultured PBMCs, obtained from culture after CMV antigen stimulation.

CDR3 sequence (DNA): TGTGCCAGCAGCCCGATAGGAGGGGCAACAGATACGCAGTATTTT. It yields the protein CASSPIGGATDTQYF. The chain links TRBV7-8 to TRBJ2-3, with a possible D match to TRBD2 (6 bases). The CDR3 totals 15 residues. Trimming stripped 5 bases from V and 3 bases from J, with 15 bases between. The V gene's germline CDR1 is SGHVS and CDR2 FQNEAQ.